This T cell receptor (beta chain) was obtained from a study of identical twins. Findings and limits, study-wide: For zero-insertion analyses, partial confounding could come from invariant MAIT and iNKT cells. With abundant cord blood beta clonotypes, insertions were fewer; memory repertoires showed no such pattern. For out-of-frame alpha sequences shared by twins, low generation probability was in excess.

A universal primer site came from template switching; cDNA carried unique molecular identifiers. MiXCR was run by TCRdb on the 5' RACE reads, yielding one entry per CDR3 protein. The repertoire holds some 500,000 distinct CDR3 sequences, with roughly 9.5% as singletons. V lost 5 bases and J lost 1; bases outside the gene matches: 8. The CDR3 contains 17 residues. CDR1 and CDR2 (germline): ENHRY, SYGVKD. This clonotype was detected only a few times. Its antigen is currently unknown. These data were also filed under a second study, of yellow fever vaccine responses in identical twins.

The source of this sequence is a woman under 30 in good health. Material for sequencing was PBMCs. J is TRBJ2-3 and V is TRBV10-3; 11 bases are shared with TRBD2. The CDR3 DNA reads TGTGCCATCAGTTCTTCCCCGACTAGCGGGGGCACAGATACGCAGTATTTT. As protein: CAISSSPTSGGTDTQYF.